This T cell receptor beta chain was identified during a study of T cell repertoires in cytomegalovirus infection. Study-wide findings and caveats: The study identified carriers of CMV plus the relevant HLA from cumulative public TCR beta family frequency.

Germline V CDR1 and CDR2: SGHAT, FQNNGV. The V segment lost 3 bases and the J segment 1 base; nucleotides outside the gene matches: 6. The CDR3 loop spans 18 amino acids. In the case of this clonotype: Its cognate antigen is unknown.

MiXCR, run by TCRdb on the reads, gives a single entry per CDR3 protein. The table lists tens of thousands of distinct CDR3 sequences, under 30% of them singletons. The receptor was isolated from a human donor in good health (CMV status not recorded). Some clones in this sample may be carry-over from other donors' samples. The V gene is TRBV11-2, the J gene TRBJ2-3; 14 bases align to TRBD2. The sample consisted of CD8+ T cells from cultured PBMCs, taken from culture after CMV antigen stimulation. The CDR3 protein is CASSFLRTSGRRTDTQYF. DNA for the CDR3: TGTGCCAGCAGCTTCCTCCGGACTAGCGGGAGGCGCACAGATACGCAGTATTTT.